The clone carrying this TCR beta chain was picked up a small number of times. The antigen is not known. This sample stems from a study of response to subunit inactivated influenza vaccine. The CDR3 has 13 amino acids. Between the trimmed V and J ends, which lost 7 bases and 5 bases, there was a span of 11 bases. CDR1 MDHEN and CDR2 SYDVKM come from the germline V gene. TCRdb reprocessed the RT-PCR reads via MiXCR and lists one record per CDR3 protein. The sample lists 550,000 to 800,000 distinct CDR3 sequences, around 14% occurring once. Points from the study as a whole: Each seasonal flu vaccination may recruit only limited new T cells, authors suggested.

The sample here was PBMCs from blood, taken less than 13 days after vaccination. The chain couples TRBV28 to TRBJ2-2, with D uncertain. The sequence was collected from a man aged 50 or older who received an inactivated influenza vaccine. The CDR3 loop is CASILRRTGELFF. The CDR3 bases are TGTGCCAGCATTCTCAGGCGTACCGGGGAGCTGTTTTTT.